This T cell receptor beta chain emerged from a study of cytomegalovirus exposure and HLA in healthy donors (dated by TCRdb to about 2017). For context, the study as a whole: An earlier analysis of several hundred of the donors reported 250 to 350 Gb of sequence data and 100 million to 130 million unique TCR beta sequences from about 179 million T cells. Approximately 310 gigabases of sequencing data and tens of millions of unique TCR sequences were included in an early release covering about 620 HLA-typed donors. Of the roughly 390 genotyped donors, over 65% fell in the genetic ancestry cluster associated with self-reported Caucasian donors. The aim of the study was to test whether cataloging public T cell receptors could identify signatures of past pathogen exposure. Using immunosequencing, the study profiled T cell repertoires from 640 or so subjects and related those repertoires to cytomegalovirus serostatus. In addition to the first cohort of roughly 670 subjects, a separate validation cohort of over 90 different subjects was used. To predict cytomegalovirus infection status, the study brought together high-throughput TCR immunosequencing, statistical association of individual TCRs with disease status, and machine learning. To study patterns of TCR occurrence, a later analysis re-analyzed previously published TCR beta repertoires from several hundred donors and added high-resolution HLA genotyping. The later analysis used no new phenotypic data to find candidate immune exposures, relying instead on TCR beta sequences and their occurrence across donors. In an earlier analysis of around 540 of the donors, high-throughput TCR beta sequencing was used to judge whether each TCR beta V gene segment behaved as functional or pseudogenic. Donor age, sex, ethnicity and CMV serostatus were collected together with the repertoire data. A later genetic analysis used genome-wide SNP genotypes for about three fifths of the 666 donors, treating that subset as a discovery cohort. All discovery cohort repertoires had been generated on a single sequencing platform. Both class I and class II loci were covered by HLA typing, at four-digit resolution. The number of donors typed differed by locus, with about 629-640 for A, B, C, DRB1 and DQB1, more than 500 for DQA1, 600 to 610 for DPA1, and 472 for DPB1. Several DR-DQ haplotypes were handled as single units for association and clustering because linkage in the cohort was strong. On average, roughly 240,000 unique TCR beta nucleotide sequences were sequenced per donor among 398 genotyped donors of the cohort, with about 17% of those sequences being non-productive. Here is what the overall study found, with its caveats: When HLA alleles, especially DR and DQ, strongly co-occurred, TCR associations were difficult to assign to individual alleles. According to a later analysis, parvovirus B19, influenza, CMV and Epstein-Barr virus appeared linked to several top co-occurrence clusters. The only immune exposure information available for the cohort was CMV serostatus. The 87-base-pair reads could not distinguish some IMGT-functional V segments, including TRBV6-2 and TRBV6-3, so those segments were excluded. The authors suggested that the approach could potentially be extended to other disease states and immunological phenotypes. According to a later analysis, most CMV-associated TCR beta chains appeared to be HLA-restricted, and the HLA associations seemed to be driven largely by CMV exposure. A further reported finding was that TCR beta sequences accurately predicted the HLA-A and HLA-B alleles for most subjects in the first cohort. According to a later genetic analysis, donors in an Asian-associated ancestry cluster had fewer N-insertions in productive TCRs than the roughly 700-donor mean. The cohort was sequenced for TCR beta chains only, and without alpha or paired-chain data the features that could be detected were limited. Broadly in line with IMGT annotations, most TCR beta V segments showed up in productive rearrangements about 87% or about 30% of the time in an earlier analysis of around 550 of the donors. The study listed approximately 150 TCR beta chains as associated with cytomegalovirus. In a later analysis, HLA-associated TCR beta chains were found to be more clonally expanded and to have lower generation probabilities than equally common non-associated chains. An association between a missense DCLRE1C variant and V-gene and J-gene trimming of TCR beta chains was found in a later genetic analysis and replicated in an independent cohort. In a later analysis, TCR association rates were found to vary across HLA loci, with the most associated TCRs seen for DRB1 alleles and the fewest for HLA-C alleles. Sequencing depth was assumed to be roughly uniform across donors in the presence/absence analyses, though that assumption may not hold. Because counts were too low, more than 15 rarely observed V segments, including chromosome 9 orphons, were left out of the earlier analysis of about 500 of the donors. In vitro tests confirmed that a few of the cytomegalovirus-associated TCR beta chains recognize cytomegalovirus antigens. In a later analysis, 16,951 TCR beta sequences were associated with specific HLA alleles at a false discovery rate of 0.05. Linkage disequilibrium might explain the correlated functional status among segregating V segments, but an unknown experimental factor could not be ruled out. Because HLA typing was missing for some donors at each locus, association tests included only the typed subset. A group of highly shared sequence variants was considered likely to be a technical artifact of the sequencing pipeline. Cytomegalovirus status was reported to be diagnosed by the classifier with high specificity and sensitivity in both the original and validation cohorts. Most TCR sequences were observed very rarely across donors, whereas some public TCRs were present in many individuals.

As for this clone: Its binding antigen is unknown. No much larger clone is present one base from it, and per-base qualities are unavailable.

The cohort was made up of about 610 healthy bone marrow donors. All cohort members were sampled while nominally healthy, although unrecorded immune exposures were likely present. The donor tested CMV seropositive and was one of the 289 seropositive cohort members. A peripheral blood sample was provided by each donor, and peripheral blood mononuclear cells were used for TCR beta sequencing. The Qiagen DNeasy Blood Extraction Kit was used to extract genomic DNA from the blood cell samples. Library preparation used the immunoSEQ multiplex PCR assay. The multiplex PCR relied on a mix of 60 forward primers for TCR Vbeta segments and 13 reverse primers for TCR Jbeta segments. Amplification of the CDR3 region of rearranged TCR beta genes was performed with a multiplex PCR assay on genomic DNA. The Illumina HiSeq System was used to sequence the amplified TCR beta libraries as 87-base-pair reads. From the authors' description of their analysis: In a later analysis, tens of millions of unique TCR beta chains were counted across the 500 to 700 repertoires, and approximately 9.9 million of these chains were shared by at least two donors. A nearest-neighbor algorithm error-corrected the raw reads and collapsed the reads into unique sequences, merging closely related sequences to remove PCR and sequencing errors. Alignment of CDR3 sequences to IMGT reference sequences was used to assign V, D and J gene segments. For a sequence to be retained, at least a six-nucleotide match to both a V gene segment and a J gene segment was required. Rearrangements were called productive when the CDR3 lacked stop codons and stayed in frame with V and J; all others were non-productive. Following IMGT convention, CDR3 was defined as the stretch from the second conserved V-encoded cysteine up to the conserved J-encoded phenylalanine. The earlier analysis of roughly 590 of the donors excluded any sequence lacking an unambiguous match to a single V gene segment. In an earlier analysis of 587 of the donors, V segments were called functional above 56.7% productive rearrangements and were called segregating when the between-donor standard deviation exceeded 5%. A statistical classification framework was built to diagnose cytomegalovirus status from the catalog of TCR beta chain sequences. In a later analysis, V and J genes were assigned by comparing TCR nucleotide sequences against IMGT/GENE-DB human TR gene sequences. In a later analysis, CDR3 sequences and most-parsimonious VDJ recombination scenarios were assigned using the TCRdist pipeline. In a later analysis, every TCR beta chain was defined by the combination of its CDR3 amino acid sequence and its V-gene family, and reads without a unique V-gene family were dropped. In a later analysis, fewer than 600 highly shared, low-generation-probability nucleotide sequences were removed to address suspected cross-contamination and a sequencing artifact. In a later analysis, a clonal expansion index for each public chain was calculated from normalized within-repertoire ranks of inferred template counts. Generation probabilities in a later analysis came from a VDJ recombination model fitted to out-of-frame rearrangements, and those results were checked against IGoR. Hypergeometric tests were used in a later analysis to score TCR-TCR, TCR-HLA and TCR-CMV co-occurrence, with a repertoire-size bias correction applied to the TCR pairs. In a later analysis, false discovery rates were estimated by permuting HLA or CMV assignments 20 times. In a later analysis, co-occurring TCRs were grouped with DBSCAN, and TCRdist sequence similarity was added when clustering was performed within HLA-allele-positive subsets. Repertoires with fewer than 30,000 or more than 120,000 public chains were left out of co-occurrence clustering, as were about five repertoires with anomalous nucleotide sharing. TCRdb provides this immuneACCESS table in a form limited to in-frame rearrangements. Some clones are lacking; in checked studies, under half of them reflect an unresolved V gene, and why the rest are absent is not known. D and trimming were read from the DNA, whereas the V and J calls and clone size are those reported in that table. The sample yields roughly 120,000 clones; 65% to 85% were counted once. 16% of the sample is held by the ten biggest clonotypes.

The CDR3 spans 15 residues, from the cysteine through the phenylalanine. Only the CDR3 DNA stays, 45 bases, in frame from base 1. Trimmed from V: 5 bases; trimmed from J: 4 bases; junction bases lacking a gene match: 8. CDR1 and CDR2, per the germline V gene, are MNHEY and SVGAGI. This clonotype was sampled from a man between 50 and 59 years old in good health and CMV-seropositive. The rearranged segments are TRBV6-5 and TRBJ2-7; 10 junctional bases match TRBD2. Sequencing was carried out using PBMCs. Read as DNA, the sequence is TGTGCCAGCAGTCTAGCGGGAGAACCAGTATACGAGCAGTACTTC. This gives the protein CASSLAGEPVYEQYF.